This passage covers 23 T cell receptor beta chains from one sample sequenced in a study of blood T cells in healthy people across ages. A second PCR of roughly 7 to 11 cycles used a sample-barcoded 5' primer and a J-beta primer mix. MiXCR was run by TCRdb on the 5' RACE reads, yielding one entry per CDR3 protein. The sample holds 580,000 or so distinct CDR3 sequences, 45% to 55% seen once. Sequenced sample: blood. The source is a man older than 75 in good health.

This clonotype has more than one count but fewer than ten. The DNA for the CDR3 is TGTGCCAGCAGCCCAGAGGGAGGAACGGTTGGATGGCCCCAGCATTTT. Amino acids: CASSPEGGTVGWPQHF. V and J are TRBV7-9 and TRBJ1-5; no definite D call. The V end was cut by 5 bases, the J end by 9 bases, with 23 bases between. The germline gives CDR1 SEHNR, CDR2 FQNEAQ (reference sequence). This CDR3 comprises 16 residues.

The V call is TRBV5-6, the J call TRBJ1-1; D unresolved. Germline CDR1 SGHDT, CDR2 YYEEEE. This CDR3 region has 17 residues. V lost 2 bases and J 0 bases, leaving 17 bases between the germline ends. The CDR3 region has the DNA TGTGCCAGCAGCTTACCTACGCAAGGGTGGATGAACACTGAAGCTTTCTTT. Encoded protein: CASSLPTQGWMNTEAFF.

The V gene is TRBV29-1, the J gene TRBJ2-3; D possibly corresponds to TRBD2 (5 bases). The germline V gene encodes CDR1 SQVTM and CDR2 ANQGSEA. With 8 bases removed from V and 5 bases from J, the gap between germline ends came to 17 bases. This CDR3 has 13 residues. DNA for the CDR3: TGCAGCATTATCAGCGGACGTAGAGATACGCAGTATTTT. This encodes CSIISGRRDTQYF.

The CDR3: CASAATSGTGEQFF. CDR3 in DNA: TGTGCCAGCGCCGCTACTAGCGGGACGGGTGAGCAGTTCTTC. This chain uses TRBV2 with TRBJ2-1; 10 bases align to TRBD2. This CDR3 has 14 amino acids. Germline trimming cut 8 bases from V and 9 bases from J; bases unmatched to any gene: 10. Germline V gene lookup returns CDR1 SNHLY and CDR2 FYNNEI.

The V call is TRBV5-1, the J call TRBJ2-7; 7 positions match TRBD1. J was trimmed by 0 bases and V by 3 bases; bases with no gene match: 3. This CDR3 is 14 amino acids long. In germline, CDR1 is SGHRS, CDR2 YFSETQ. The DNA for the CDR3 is TGCGCCAGCAGCTCCGGGGACAGCTCCTACGAGCAGTACTTC. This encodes CASSSGDSSYEQYF.

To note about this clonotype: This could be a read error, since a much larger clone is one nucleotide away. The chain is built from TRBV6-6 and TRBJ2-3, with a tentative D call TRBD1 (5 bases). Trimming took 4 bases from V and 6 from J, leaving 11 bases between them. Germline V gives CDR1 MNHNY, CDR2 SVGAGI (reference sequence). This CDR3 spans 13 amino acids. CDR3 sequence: CASSCRAADTQYF. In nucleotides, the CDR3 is TGTGCCAGCAGTTGCAGGGCGGCGGATACGCAGTATTTT.

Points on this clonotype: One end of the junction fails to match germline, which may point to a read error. The CDR3 DNA reads as TGTGCCAGCAGCCGTAGCGGGAGGGTTGACAATGGGCAGTTCTTC. Encoded protein: CASSRSGRVDNGQFF. The chain links TRBV7-3 to TRBJ2-1, with 11 bases aligning to TRBD2. In germline, CDR1 is SGHTA, CDR2 FQGTGA. This CDR3 contains 15 residues.

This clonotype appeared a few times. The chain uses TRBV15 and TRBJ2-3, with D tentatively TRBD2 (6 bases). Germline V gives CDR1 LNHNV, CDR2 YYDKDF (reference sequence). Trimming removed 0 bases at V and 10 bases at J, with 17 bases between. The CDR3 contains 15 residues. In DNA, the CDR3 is TGTGCCACCAGCAGAGAACGTCGGGGGAGAGAGGCGCAGTATTTT. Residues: CATSRERRGREAQYF.

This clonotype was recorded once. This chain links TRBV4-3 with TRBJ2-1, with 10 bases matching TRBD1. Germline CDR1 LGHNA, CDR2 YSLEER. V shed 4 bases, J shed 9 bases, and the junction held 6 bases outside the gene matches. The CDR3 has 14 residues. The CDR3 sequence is CASSPGTGVAEQFF. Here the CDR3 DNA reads TGCGCCAGCAGCCCCGGGACAGGGGTGGCTGAGCAGTTCTTC.

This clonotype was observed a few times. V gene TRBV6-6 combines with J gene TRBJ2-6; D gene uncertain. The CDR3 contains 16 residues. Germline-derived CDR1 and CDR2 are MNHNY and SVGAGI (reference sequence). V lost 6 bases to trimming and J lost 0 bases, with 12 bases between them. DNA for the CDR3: TGTGCCAGCAGCCCCGGGCTCGCCTCTGGGGCCAACGTCCTGACTTTC. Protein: CASSPGLASGANVLTF.

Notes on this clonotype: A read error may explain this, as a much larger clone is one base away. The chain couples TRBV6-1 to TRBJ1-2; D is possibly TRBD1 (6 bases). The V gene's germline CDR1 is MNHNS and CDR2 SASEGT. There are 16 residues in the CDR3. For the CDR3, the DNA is TGTGCCAACAGTAAGACAGGAGGCTCCAATCGGGCTGGCTACACCTTC. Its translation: CANSKTGGSNRAGYTF.

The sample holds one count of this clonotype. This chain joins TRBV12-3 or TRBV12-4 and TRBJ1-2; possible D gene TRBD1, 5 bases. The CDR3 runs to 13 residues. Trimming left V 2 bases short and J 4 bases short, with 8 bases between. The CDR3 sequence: CASSLRGIYGYTF. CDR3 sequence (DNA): TGTGCCAGCAGTTTAAGGGGTATCTATGGCTACACCTTC.

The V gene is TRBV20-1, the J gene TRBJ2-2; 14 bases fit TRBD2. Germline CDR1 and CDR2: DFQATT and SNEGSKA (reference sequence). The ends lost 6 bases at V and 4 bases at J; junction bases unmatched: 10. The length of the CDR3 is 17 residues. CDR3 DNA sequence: TGCAGTGCCCGAGGGACTAGCGGGAGCCGAGGCACCGGGGAGCTGTTTTTT. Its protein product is CSARGTSGSRGTGELFF.

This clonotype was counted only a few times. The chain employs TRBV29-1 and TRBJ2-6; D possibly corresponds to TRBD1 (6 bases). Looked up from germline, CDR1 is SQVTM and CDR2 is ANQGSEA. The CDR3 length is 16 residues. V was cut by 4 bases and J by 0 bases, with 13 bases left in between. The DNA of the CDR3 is TGCAGCGTTGCCCGGGACATTGACTCTGGGGCCAACGTCCTGACTTTC. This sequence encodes CSVARDIDSGANVLTF.

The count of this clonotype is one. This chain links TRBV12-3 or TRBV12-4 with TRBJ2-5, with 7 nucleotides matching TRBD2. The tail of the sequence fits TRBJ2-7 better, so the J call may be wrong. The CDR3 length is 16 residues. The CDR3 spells CASSLTSRTRAYEQYF. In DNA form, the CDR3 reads TGTGCCAGCAGTTTAACATCGAGGACTAGGGCCTACGAGCAGTACTTC.

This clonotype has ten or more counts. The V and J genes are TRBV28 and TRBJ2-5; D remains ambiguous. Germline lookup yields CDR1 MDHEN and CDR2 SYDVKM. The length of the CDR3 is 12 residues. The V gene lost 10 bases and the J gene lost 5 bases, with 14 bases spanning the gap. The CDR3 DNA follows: TGTGCCACCACCTTTGGGCCCGAGACCCAGTACTTC. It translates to CATTFGPETQYF.

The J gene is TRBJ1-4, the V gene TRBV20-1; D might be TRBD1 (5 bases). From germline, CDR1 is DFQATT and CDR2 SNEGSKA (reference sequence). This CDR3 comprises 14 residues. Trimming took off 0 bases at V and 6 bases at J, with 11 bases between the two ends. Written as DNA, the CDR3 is TGCAGTGCTAGAGATTGTCAGGGTGATGAAAAACTGTTTTTT. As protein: CSARDCQGDEKLFF.

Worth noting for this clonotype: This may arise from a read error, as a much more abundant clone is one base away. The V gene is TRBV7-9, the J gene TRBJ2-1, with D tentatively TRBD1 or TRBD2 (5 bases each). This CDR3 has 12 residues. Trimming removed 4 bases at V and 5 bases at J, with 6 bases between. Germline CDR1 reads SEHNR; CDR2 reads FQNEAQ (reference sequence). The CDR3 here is CASSWGNNEQFF. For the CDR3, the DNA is TGTGCCAGCAGCTGGGGGAACAATGAGCAGTTCTTC.

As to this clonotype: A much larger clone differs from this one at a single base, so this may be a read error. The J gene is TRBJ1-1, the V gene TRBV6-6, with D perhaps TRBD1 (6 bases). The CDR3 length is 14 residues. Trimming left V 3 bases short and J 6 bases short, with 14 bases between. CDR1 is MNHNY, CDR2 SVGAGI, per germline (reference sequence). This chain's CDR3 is CASSYRGAQAEAFF. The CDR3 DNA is TGTGCCAGCAGTTATAGGGGGGCTCAGGCTGAAGCTTTCTTT.

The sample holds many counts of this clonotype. This chain's CDR3 is CASSYSGAGGTTDTQYF. Written as DNA, the CDR3 is TGTGCCAGCAGTTACTCGGGGGCGGGGGGGACCACAGATACGCAGTATTTT. The V gene is TRBV6-6, the J gene TRBJ2-3, with 9 bases lining up with TRBD2. J gave up 2 bases and V 0 bases, and 6 bases lay outside the gene matches. CDR1 and CDR2 (germline): MNHNY, SVGAGI (reference sequence). The CDR3 sequence is 17 residues long.

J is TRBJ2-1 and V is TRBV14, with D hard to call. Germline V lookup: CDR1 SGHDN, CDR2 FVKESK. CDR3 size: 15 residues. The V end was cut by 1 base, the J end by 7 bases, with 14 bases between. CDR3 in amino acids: CASSQVHSDGNEQFF. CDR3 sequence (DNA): TGTGCCAGCAGCCAAGTACATTCTGATGGGAATGAGCAGTTCTTC.

Written as DNA, the CDR3 is TGTGCCAGCAGCTTGATAAGGGGAGAGACCCAGTACTTC. Translation gives CASSLIRGETQYF. This chain connects TRBV5-8 to TRBJ2-7, with a weak D call TRBD1 (5 bases). The better agreement between TRBJ2-5 and the DNA end casts doubt on the J call. Germline loops: CDR1 SGHTS, CDR2 YDEGEE. This CDR3 spans 13 amino acids.

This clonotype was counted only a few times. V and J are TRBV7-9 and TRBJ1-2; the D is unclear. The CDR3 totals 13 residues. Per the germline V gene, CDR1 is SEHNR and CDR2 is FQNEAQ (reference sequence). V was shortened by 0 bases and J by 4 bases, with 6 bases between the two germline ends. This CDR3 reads CASSLAGPYGYTF. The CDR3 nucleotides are TGTGCCAGCAGCTTAGCTGGGCCCTATGGCTACACCTTC. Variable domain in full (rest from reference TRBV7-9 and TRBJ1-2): DTGVSQNPRHKITKRGQNVTFRCDPISEHNRLYWYRQTLGQGPEFLTYFQNEAQLEKSRLLSDRFSAERPKGSFSTLEIQRTEQGDSAMYLCASSLAGPYGYTFGSGTRLTVV.